This TCR beta chain was recovered during a study of T cell responses to AZD1222 COVID-19 vaccine. Study-wide context: Pooled samples include second doses given at about 4 or 12 weeks.

Some clones are missing from TCRdb's copy, which holds only in-frame ones; the method was immunoSEQ multiplex PCR. The data show approximately 89,000 clones, about 88% seen once. This clone showed up just once. The CDR3 runs to 14 residues. V was shortened by 3 bases and J by 4 bases, with 9 bases between the two germline ends. CDR1 is LGHDT, CDR2 YNNKEL, per germline (reference sequence). The clonotype comes from an adult in good health. This chain uses TRBV3-1 (or the pseudogene TRBV3-2) with TRBJ2-2; no clear D gene. Sequenced here: peripheral blood, sampled on day 0 of AZD1222 vaccination. The CDR3 region is CASSQLRSTGELFF. DNA of the CDR3: TGTGCCAGCAGCCAGCTCCGGAGCACCGGGGAGCTGTTTTTT.